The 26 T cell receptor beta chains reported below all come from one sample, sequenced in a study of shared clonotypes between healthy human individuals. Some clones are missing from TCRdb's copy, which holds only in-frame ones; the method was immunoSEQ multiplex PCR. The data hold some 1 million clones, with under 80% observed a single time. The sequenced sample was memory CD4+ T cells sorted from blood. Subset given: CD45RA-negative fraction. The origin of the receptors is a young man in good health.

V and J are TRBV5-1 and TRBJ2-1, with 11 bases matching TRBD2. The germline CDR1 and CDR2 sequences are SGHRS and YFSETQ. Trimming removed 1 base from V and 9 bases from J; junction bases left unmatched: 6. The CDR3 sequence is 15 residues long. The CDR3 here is CASSLSTSGSGEQFF. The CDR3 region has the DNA TGCGCCAGCAGCTTGTCTACTAGCGGGAGTGGTGAGCAGTTCTTC.

The CDR3 DNA reads TGTGCCAGCTCACCGACAGTCTTAAGAAACGGGGAGCTGTTTTTT. Protein sequence: CASSPTVLRNGELFF. The V call is TRBV18, the J call TRBJ2-2, with D possibly matching TRBD1 (5 bases). The CDR3 is 15 amino acids. Germline V gene data show CDR1 as KGHSH and CDR2 as LQKENI. The germline V and J ends were trimmed by 3 bases and 7 bases, with 15 bases remaining between them.

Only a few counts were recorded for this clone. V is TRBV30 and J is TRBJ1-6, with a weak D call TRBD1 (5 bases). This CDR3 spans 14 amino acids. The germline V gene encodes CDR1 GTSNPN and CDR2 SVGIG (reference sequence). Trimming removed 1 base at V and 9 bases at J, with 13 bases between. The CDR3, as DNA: TGTGCCTGGAGTGGGGACTTCGGTAGTTCACCCCTCCACTTT. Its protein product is CAWSGDFGSSPLHF.

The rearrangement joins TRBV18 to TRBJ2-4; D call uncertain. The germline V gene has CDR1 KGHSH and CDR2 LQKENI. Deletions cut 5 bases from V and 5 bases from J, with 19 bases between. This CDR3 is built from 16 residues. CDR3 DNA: TGTGCCAGCTCATCATTAACCAACTGGGGTGAAAACATTCAGTACTTC. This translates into CASSSLTNWGENIQYF.

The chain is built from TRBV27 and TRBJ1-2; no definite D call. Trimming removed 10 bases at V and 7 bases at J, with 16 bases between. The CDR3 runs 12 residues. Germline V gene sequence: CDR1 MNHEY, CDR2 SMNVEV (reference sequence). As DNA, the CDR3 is TGTGCCACCCGGATCGGTGCTCTTGGCTACACCTTC. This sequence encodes CATRIGALGYTF.

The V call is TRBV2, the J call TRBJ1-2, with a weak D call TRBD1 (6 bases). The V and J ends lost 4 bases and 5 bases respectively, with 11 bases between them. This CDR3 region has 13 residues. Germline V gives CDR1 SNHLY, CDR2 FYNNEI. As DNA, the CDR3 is TGTGCCAGCAGTGGGACAGTTAGATATGGCTACACCTTC. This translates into CASSGTVRYGYTF.

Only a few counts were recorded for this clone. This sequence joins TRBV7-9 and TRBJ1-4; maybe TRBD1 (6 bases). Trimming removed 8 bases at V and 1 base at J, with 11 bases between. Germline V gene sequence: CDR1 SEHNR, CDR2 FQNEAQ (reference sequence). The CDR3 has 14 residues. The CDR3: CASALQGTNEKLFF. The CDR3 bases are TGTGCCAGCGCGCTACAGGGAACTAATGAAAAACTGTTTTTT.

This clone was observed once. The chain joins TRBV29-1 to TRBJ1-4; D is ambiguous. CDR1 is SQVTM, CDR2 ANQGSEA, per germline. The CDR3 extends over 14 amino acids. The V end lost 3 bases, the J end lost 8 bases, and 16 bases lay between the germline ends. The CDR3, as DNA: TGCAGCGTTGAGTCGACTGCTGTAAGAGAAAAACTGTTTTTT. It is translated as CSVESTAVREKLFF. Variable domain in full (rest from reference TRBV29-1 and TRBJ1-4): SAVISQKPSRDICQRGTSLTIQCQVDSQVTMMFWYRQQPGQSLTLIATANQGSEATYESGFVIDKFPISRPNLTFSTLTVSNMSPEDSSIYLCSVESTAVREKLFFGSGTQLSVL.

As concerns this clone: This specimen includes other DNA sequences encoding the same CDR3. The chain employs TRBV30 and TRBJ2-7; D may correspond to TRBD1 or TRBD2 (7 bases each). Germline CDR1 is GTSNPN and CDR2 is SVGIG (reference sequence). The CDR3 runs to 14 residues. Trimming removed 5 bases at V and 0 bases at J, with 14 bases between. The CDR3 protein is CAWSRGGSSYEQYF. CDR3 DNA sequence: TGTGCCTGGTCCAGGGGGGGGAGCTCCTACGAGCAGTACTTC.

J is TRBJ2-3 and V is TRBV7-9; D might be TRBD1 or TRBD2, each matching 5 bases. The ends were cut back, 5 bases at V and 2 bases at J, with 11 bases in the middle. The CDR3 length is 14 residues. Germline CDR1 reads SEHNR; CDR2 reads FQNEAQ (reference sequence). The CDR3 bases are TGTGCCAGCAGCGTTCCGGGACCCACAGATACGCAGTATTTT. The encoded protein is CASSVPGPTDTQYF.

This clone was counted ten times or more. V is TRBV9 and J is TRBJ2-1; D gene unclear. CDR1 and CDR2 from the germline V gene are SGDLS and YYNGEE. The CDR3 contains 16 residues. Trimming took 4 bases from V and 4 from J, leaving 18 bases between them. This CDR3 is CASSPLGASGYNEQFF. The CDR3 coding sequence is TGTGCCAGCAGCCCGCTGGGTGCTTCGGGTTACAATGAGCAGTTCTTC.

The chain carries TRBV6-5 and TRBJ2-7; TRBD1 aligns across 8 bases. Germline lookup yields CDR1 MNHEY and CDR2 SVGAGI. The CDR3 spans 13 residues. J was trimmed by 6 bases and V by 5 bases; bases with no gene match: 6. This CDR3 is CASSRGRGPEQYF. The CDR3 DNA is TGTGCCAGCAGTCGCGGCAGGGGGCCCGAGCAGTACTTC.

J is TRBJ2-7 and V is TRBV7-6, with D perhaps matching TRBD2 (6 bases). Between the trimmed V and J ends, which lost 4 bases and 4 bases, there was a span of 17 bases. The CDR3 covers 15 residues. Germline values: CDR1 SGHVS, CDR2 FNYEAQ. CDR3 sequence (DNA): TGTGCCAGCAGCTCGAATTGGGGGGTAGGGTACGAGCAGTACTTC. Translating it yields CASSSNWGVGYEQYF.

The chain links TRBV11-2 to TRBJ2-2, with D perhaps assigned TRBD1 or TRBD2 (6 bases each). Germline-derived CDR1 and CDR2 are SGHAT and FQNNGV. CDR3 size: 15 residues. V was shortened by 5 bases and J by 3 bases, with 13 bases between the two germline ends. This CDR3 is CASSQYGGYTGELFF. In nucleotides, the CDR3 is TGTGCCAGCAGCCAGTACGGGGGCTACACCGGGGAGCTGTTTTTT.

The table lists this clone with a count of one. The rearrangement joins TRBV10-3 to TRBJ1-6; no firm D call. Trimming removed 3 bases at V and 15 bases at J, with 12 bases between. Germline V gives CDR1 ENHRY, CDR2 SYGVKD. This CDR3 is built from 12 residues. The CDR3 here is CAISDPGAFLHF. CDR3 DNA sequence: TGTGCCATCAGTGACCCCGGAGCGTTCCTCCACTTT.

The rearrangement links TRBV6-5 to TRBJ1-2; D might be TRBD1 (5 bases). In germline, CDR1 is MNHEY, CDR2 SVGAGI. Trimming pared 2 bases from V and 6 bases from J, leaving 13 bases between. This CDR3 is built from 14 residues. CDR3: CASSYGHSSNGYTF. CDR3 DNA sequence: TGTGCCAGCAGTTACGGACACTCTTCAAATGGCTACACCTTC.

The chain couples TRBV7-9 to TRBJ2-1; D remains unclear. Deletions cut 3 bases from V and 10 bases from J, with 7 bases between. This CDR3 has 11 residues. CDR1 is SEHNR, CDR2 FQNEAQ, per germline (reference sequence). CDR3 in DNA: TGTGCCAGCAGCTTGCCCAGCGAGCAGTTCTTC. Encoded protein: CASSLPSEQFF.

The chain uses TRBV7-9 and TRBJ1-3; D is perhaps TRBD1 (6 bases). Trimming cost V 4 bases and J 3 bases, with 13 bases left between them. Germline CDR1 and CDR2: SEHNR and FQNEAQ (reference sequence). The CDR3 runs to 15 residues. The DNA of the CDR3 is TGTGCCAGCAGCTCGGACAGTCTATTTGGAAACACCATATATTTT. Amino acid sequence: CASSSDSLFGNTIYF.

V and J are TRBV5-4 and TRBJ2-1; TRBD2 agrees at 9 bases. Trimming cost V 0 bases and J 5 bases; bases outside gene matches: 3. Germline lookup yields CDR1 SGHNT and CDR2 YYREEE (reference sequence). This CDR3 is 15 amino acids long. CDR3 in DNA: TGTGCCAGCAGCTTGGGACTAGCGGTCAACAATGAGCAGTTCTTC. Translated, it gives CASSLGLAVNNEQFF.

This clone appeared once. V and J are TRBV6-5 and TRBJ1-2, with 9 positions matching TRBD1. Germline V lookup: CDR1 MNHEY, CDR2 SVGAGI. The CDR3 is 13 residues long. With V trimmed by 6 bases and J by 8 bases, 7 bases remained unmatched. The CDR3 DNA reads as TGTGCCAGCAGCTCGGACAGGGGACGGGGCTACACCTTC. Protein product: CASSSDRGRGYTF.

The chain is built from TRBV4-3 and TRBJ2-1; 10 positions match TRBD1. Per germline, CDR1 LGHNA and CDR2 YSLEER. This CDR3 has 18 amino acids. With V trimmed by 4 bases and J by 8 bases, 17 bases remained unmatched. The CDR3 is CASSRGLPTGGPRDEQFF. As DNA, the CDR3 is TGCGCCAGCAGCCGAGGCCTCCCGACAGGGGGCCCCCGGGATGAGCAGTTCTTC.

CDR3 in amino acids: CASSVGLANEQYF. The CDR3 bases are TGTGCCAGCAGCGTAGGTCTAGCGAACGAGCAGTACTTC. The gene calls are TRBV9 and TRBJ2-7; D perhaps matches TRBD2 (6 bases). Trimming stripped 0 bases from V and 5 bases from J, with 9 bases between. In germline, CDR1 is SGDLS, CDR2 YYNGEE. This CDR3 spans 13 amino acids.

The CDR3 bases are TGTGCCAGCAGCTACCTAGCTGGGGGGAGTGGCTACGAGCAGTACTTC. As protein: CASSYLAGGSGYEQYF. The chain recombines TRBV11-2 with TRBJ2-7; TRBD2 is a possible D gene (6 bases). V was clipped by 4 bases and J by 3 bases, with 19 bases between them. In germline, CDR1 is SGHAT, CDR2 FQNNGV. This CDR3 is 16 amino acids long.

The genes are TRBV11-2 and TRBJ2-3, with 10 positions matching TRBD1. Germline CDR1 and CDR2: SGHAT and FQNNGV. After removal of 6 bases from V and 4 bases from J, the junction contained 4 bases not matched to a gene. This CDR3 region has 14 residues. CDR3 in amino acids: CASSQTGGSDTQYF. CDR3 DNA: TGTGCCAGCAGTCAGACAGGGGGCTCAGATACGCAGTATTTT.

The CDR3: CASSGDAGGKNTEAFF. The CDR3 DNA follows: TGTGCCAGCAGCGGGGATGCGGGGGGCAAGAACACTGAAGCTTTCTTT. This chain links TRBV5-6 with TRBJ1-1, with D maybe TRBD1 (6 bases). The V and J ends lost 4 bases and 1 base respectively, with 17 bases between them. Germline V gene sequence: CDR1 SGHDT, CDR2 YYEEEE. The CDR3 spans 16 residues. The full variable domain, completed using reference TRBV5-6 and TRBJ1-1, is DAGVTQSPTHLIKTRGQQVTLRCSPKSGHDTVSWYQQALGQGPQFIFQYYEEEERQRGNFPDRFSGHQFPNYSSELNVNALLLGDSALYLCASSGDAGGKNTEAFFGQGTRLTVV.

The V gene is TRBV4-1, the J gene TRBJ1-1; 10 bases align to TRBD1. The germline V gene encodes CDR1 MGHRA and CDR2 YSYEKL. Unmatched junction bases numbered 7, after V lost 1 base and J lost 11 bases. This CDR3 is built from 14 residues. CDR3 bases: TGCGCCAGCAGCCAAGTGGGACAGGGGATATTGGCTTTCTTT. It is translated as CASSQVGQGILAFF.